The 13 T cell receptor beta chains reported below all come from one sample, sequenced in a study of T cell repertoires in aging, cancer and after chemotherapy. A mixed TRB-A/B primer pool amplified rearranged TRB by multiplex touch-down PCR. A single record per CDR3 protein comes from TCRdb applying MiXCR to the multiplex PCR reads. Here the sample spans 10,000 to 13,000 distinct CDR3 sequences, more than 25% being singletons. Peripheral blood genomic DNA, not sorted cells or RNA, was the template. Input material: blood. These receptors were obtained from a human donor in good health.

This clonotype has only a few counts. The CDR3 reads CASRGQGSYEQYF. The CDR3 DNA is TGTGCCAGCAGGGGACAGGGTTCCTACGAGCAGTACTTC. This chain joins TRBV27 and TRBJ2-7; 9 nucleotides line up with TRBD1. The CDR3 is made up of 13 amino acids. After removal of 6 bases from V and 1 base from J, the junction contained 1 base not matched to a gene. The germline V gene has CDR1 MNHEY and CDR2 SMNVEV (reference sequence).

The chain recombines TRBV20-1 with TRBJ1-1; 7 bases agree with TRBD1. Germline CDR1 and CDR2: DFQATT and SNEGSKA (reference sequence). This CDR3 is 15 amino acids long. V was pared by 0 bases and J by 8 bases, with 12 bases of the junction left unmatched. CDR3 DNA sequence: TGCAGTGCTAGAGAGGGGGGACAGCGGGGAGTCGAAGCTTTCTTT. Its translation: CSAREGGQRGVEAFF.

This clonotype turned up a few times. This chain connects TRBV11-3 to TRBJ1-1; D possibly corresponds to TRBD1 (5 bases). CDR1 and CDR2 from the germline V gene are SGHNT and YENEEA. Trimming pared 0 bases from V and 4 bases from J, leaving 9 bases between. The CDR3 is made up of 14 amino acids. The CDR3 sequence: CASSLEGDTTEAFF. The CDR3 DNA follows: TGTGCCAGCAGCTTAGAGGGGGATACCACTGAAGCTTTCTTT.

V is TRBV6-1 and J is TRBJ2-2; 9 positions agree with TRBD2. CDR1 MNHNS and CDR2 SASEGT come from the germline V gene. The J segment lost 7 bases and the V segment lost 8 bases, leaving 14 bases of the junction unmatched. This CDR3 region has 16 residues. CDR3 amino acids: CASSPAGTSPLGELFF. As DNA, the CDR3 is TGTGCCAGCTCCCCAGCCGGGACTAGCCCCCTCGGGGAGCTGTTTTTT.

Relative to its sample, this clonotype is medium-sized. V gene TRBV29-1 combines with J gene TRBJ2-7; perhaps TRBD1 as D (5 bases). The CDR3 runs to 14 residues. V dropped 6 bases and J dropped 2 bases, with 17 bases sitting between them. Germline loops: CDR1 SQVTM, CDR2 ANQGSEA. The CDR3 region has the DNA TGCAGCGTGGTGACAGTAAGCAGCACCTACGAGCAGTACTTC. Its protein is CSVVTVSSTYEQYF.

The chain has TRBV5-6 and TRBJ2-3, with 12 nucleotides matching TRBD2. Germline V gene lookup returns CDR1 SGHDT and CDR2 YYEEEE. CDR3 length: 16 residues. V was clipped by 1 base and J by 2 bases; unmatched bases: 2. CDR3 sequence: CASSLRTSGNTDTQYF. DNA for the CDR3: TGTGCCAGCAGCTTGAGGACTAGCGGGAACACAGATACGCAGTATTTT.

This clonotype was seen only once. The CDR3: CASSIDMGLMRNQPQHF. The CDR3 region has the DNA TGTGCCAGTAGTATAGATATGGGGCTCATGAGGAATCAGCCCCAGCATTTT. The genes are TRBV19 and TRBJ1-5, with D possibly being TRBD1 (5 bases). The CDR3 is 17 amino acids. Germline CDR1 is LNHDA and CDR2 is SQIVND (reference sequence). V was cut by 0 bases and J by 4 bases, with 16 bases left in between.

The V call is TRBV6-1, the J call TRBJ1-3; 10 nucleotides match TRBD1. Germline V CDR1 and CDR2: MNHNS, SASEGT. Trimming took 2 bases from V and 4 from J; bases not matched to a gene: 5. This CDR3 is 16 amino acids long. This CDR3 is CASSEKGTGVGNTIYF. CDR3 bases: TGTGCCAGCAGTGAAAAAGGGACAGGGGTCGGAAACACCATATATTTT.

For this clonotype: This clone may be a read error of a much larger clone one base away. The rearrangement uses TRBV19 and TRBJ1-5; 9 bases agree with TRBD1. V gave up 9 bases and J gave up 2 bases; unmatched junction bases: 8. CDR1 is LNHDA, CDR2 SQIVND, per germline (reference sequence). The CDR3 spans 15 residues. The CDR3 DNA follows: TGTGCCAGAGAACAGGGGGCCACGGGCAATCAGCCCCAGCATTTT. This translates into CAREQGATGNQPQHF.

This chain joins TRBV6-2 or TRBV6-3 and TRBJ2-3; 10 bases match TRBD2. This CDR3 has 14 amino acids. CDR1 and CDR2 from the germline V gene are MNHEY and SVGEGT. The V segment lost 9 bases and the J segment 5 bases; nucleotides outside the gene matches: 8. The CDR3 nucleotides are TGTGCCAGTATGAAGCGGGGGGGGGTAGATACGCAGTATTTT. Translation: CASMKRGGVDTQYF.

This clonotype was seen a few times. V gene TRBV10-3 combines with J gene TRBJ1-2, with 7 bases identical to TRBD1. The germline CDR1 and CDR2 sequences are ENHRY and SYGVKD. The length of the CDR3 is 13 residues. J gave up 5 bases and V 4 bases, and 4 bases lay outside the gene matches. In DNA form, the CDR3 reads TGTGCCATCAGTGGGTCAGGGGGATATGGCTACACCTTC. Its translation: CAISGSGGYGYTF.

The genes are TRBV7-2 and TRBJ2-7; D possibly uses TRBD1 or TRBD2 (5 bases each). Germline V CDR1 and CDR2: SGHTA, FQGNSA. The CDR3 loop spans 17 amino acids. V was pared by 1 base and J by 2 bases, with 18 bases between. In nucleotides, the CDR3 is TGTGCCAGCAGCTTAGGAATGCCAGGGCGGGTTCCCTACGAGCAGTACTTC. Encoded protein: CASSLGMPGRVPYEQYF.

A few counts support this clonotype. The V gene is TRBV19, the J gene TRBJ2-7; no definite D call. The CDR3 extends over 15 amino acids. From germline, CDR1 is LNHDA and CDR2 SQIVND (reference sequence). Between the trimmed V and J ends, which lost 6 bases and 2 bases, there was a span of 17 bases. CDR3 sequence: CASRYPLRTTYEQYF. CDR3 nucleotide sequence: TGTGCCAGTAGATACCCTCTTCGCACTACCTACGAGCAGTACTTC.